The 9 T cell receptor beta chains below were found in one sample sequenced in a study of T cell changes during pregnancy in multiple sclerosis. Here immunoSEQ multiplex PCR was the method, and the copy in TCRdb shows in-frame clones only, minus some. This table holds 70,000 to 85,000 clones, about 91% found once. Sequenced material: peripheral blood, taken before pregnancy. Every receptor here comes from a female donor with multiple sclerosis, enrolled in a pregnancy study.

V usage is TRBV6-5 and J usage is TRBJ2-7; 7 bases align to TRBD2. The CDR3 has 15 amino acids. CDR1 is MNHEY, CDR2 SVGAGI, per germline. V shed 2 bases and J 2 bases; nucleotides not matched to a gene: 6. The CDR3 protein is CASSYVAGAAYEQYF. CDR3 DNA sequence: TGTGCCAGCAGTTACGTTGCGGGAGCCGCCTACGAGCAGTACTTC.

The J gene is TRBJ1-2, the V gene TRBV19, with 8 bases fitting TRBD1. CDR1 and CDR2 (germline): LNHDA, SQIVND (reference sequence). The trim removed 0 bases at V and 2 bases at J, leaving 8 bases unmatched. CDR3 length: 17 amino acids. DNA for the CDR3: TGTGCCAGTAGTATAGATGGAGCAGGGGGCGCGAACTATGGCTACACCTTC. It specifies CASSIDGAGGANYGYTF.

The chain joins TRBV10-2 to TRBJ2-1, with TRBD2 as a possible D gene (5 bases). The CDR3 sequence is 15 residues long. Looked up from germline, CDR1 is WSHSY and CDR2 is SAAADI. V dropped 7 bases and J dropped 7 bases, with 20 bases sitting between them. The CDR3 nucleotides read TGCGCCAGCATAAAGTCACGGGATTTAGTTAATGAGCAGTTCTTC. Its protein is CASIKSRDLVNEQFF.

The genes are TRBV7-9 and TRBJ1-1; maybe TRBD1 (6 bases). The CDR3 covers 14 residues. Germline assignment: CDR1 SEHNR and CDR2 FQNEAQ (reference sequence). Between the trimmed V and J ends, which lost 5 bases and 6 bases, there was a span of 16 bases. As DNA, the CDR3 is TGTGCCAGCAGCCCCGGACAAGGGGGATCTGAAGCTTTCTTT. The encoded protein is CASSPGQGGSEAFF. The variable domain in full, with the rest retrieved from reference TRBV7-9 and TRBJ1-1, is DTGVSQNPRHKITKRGQNVTFRCDPISEHNRLYWYRQTLGQGPEFLTYFQNEAQLEKSRLLSDRFSAERPKGSFSTLEIQRTEQGDSAMYLCASSPGQGGSEAFFGQGTRLTVV.

The chain combines TRBV29-1 with TRBJ1-1; D gene unclear. V lost 3 bases, J lost 6 bases, and 11 bases lay in between. The CDR3 totals 12 residues. CDR1 is SQVTM and CDR2 is ANQGSEA in the germline V gene. Here the CDR3 DNA reads TGCAGCGTTGATTCGGGTTGGGCTGAAGCTTTCTTT. Translating gives CSVDSGWAEAFF.

V usage is TRBV28 and J usage is TRBJ2-1, with a weak D call TRBD2 (6 bases). The CDR3 is 16 amino acids. Germline V gene sequence: CDR1 MDHEN, CDR2 SYDVKM. V lost 4 bases, J lost 3 bases, and 16 bases lay in between. CDR3 region: CASSSVRGSNYNEQFF. Written as DNA, the CDR3 is TGTGCCAGCAGTTCAGTTCGGGGGAGTAACTACAATGAGCAGTTCTTC.

The rearrangement joins TRBV4-1 to TRBJ2-2; TRBD2 agrees at 9 bases. The germline V gene encodes CDR1 MGHRA and CDR2 YSYEKL. CDR3 length: 17 amino acids. The V gene end was trimmed by 2 bases and the J gene end by 0 bases; junction bases not matched to a gene: 4. The CDR3 DNA is TGCGCCAGCAGCCAATGGGCTAGCGGGACGAACACCGGGGAGCTGTTTTTT. Amino acids: CASSQWASGTNTGELFF.

This sequence joins TRBV28 and TRBJ2-2, with 9 positions matching TRBD2. Germline trimming cut 3 bases from V and 8 bases from J; bases unmatched to any gene: 7. The CDR3 has 15 residues. Germline assignment: CDR1 MDHEN and CDR2 SYDVKM. DNA for the CDR3: TGTGCCAGCAGTTTTCGCGGGAGGGGCTCAGGGGAGCTGTTTTTT. Encoded protein: CASSFRGRGSGELFF.

V usage is TRBV11-1 and J usage is TRBJ2-5; 12 nucleotides match TRBD2. The CDR3 loop spans 17 amino acids. Germline CDR1 and CDR2: SGHAT and FQDESV (reference sequence). The V and J ends lost 1 base and 4 bases, in that order; junction bases with no gene match: 7. The CDR3 sequence is CASSLGLAGARGETQYF. The CDR3 coding sequence is TGTGCCAGCAGCTTAGGACTAGCGGGAGCTCGAGGAGAGACCCAGTACTTC.